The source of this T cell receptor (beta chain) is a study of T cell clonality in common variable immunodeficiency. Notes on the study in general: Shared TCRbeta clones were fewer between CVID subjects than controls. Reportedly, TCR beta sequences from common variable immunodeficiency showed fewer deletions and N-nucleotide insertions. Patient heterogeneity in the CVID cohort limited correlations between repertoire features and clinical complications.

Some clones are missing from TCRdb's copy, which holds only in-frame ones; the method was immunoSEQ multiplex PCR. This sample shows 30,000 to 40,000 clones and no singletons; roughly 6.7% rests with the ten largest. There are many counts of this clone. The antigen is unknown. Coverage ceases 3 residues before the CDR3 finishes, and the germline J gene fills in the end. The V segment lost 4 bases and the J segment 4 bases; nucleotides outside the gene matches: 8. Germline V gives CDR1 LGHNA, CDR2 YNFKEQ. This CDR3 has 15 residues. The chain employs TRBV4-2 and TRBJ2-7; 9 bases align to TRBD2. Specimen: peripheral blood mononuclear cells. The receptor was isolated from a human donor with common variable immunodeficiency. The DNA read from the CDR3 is TGTGCCAGCAGCCGAGACGTAGCGGGAGTGTACGAG. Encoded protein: CASSRDVAGVYE. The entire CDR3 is CASSRDVAGVYEQYF.